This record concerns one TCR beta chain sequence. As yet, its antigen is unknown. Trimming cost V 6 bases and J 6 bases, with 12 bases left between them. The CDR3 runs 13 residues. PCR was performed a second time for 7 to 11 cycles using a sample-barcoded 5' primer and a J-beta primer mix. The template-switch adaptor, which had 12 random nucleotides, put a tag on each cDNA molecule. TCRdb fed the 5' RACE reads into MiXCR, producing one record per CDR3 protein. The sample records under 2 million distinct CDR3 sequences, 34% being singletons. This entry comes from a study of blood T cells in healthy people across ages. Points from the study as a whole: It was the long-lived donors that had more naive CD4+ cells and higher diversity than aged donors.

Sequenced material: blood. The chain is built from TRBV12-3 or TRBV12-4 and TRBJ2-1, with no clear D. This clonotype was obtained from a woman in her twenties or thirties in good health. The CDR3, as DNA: TGTGCCAGCAGCCGGTTTAAGGGCAATGAGCAGTTCTTC. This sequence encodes CASSRFKGNEQFF.